The TCR beta chain described here comes from a study of cytomegalovirus exposure and HLA in healthy donors. As for the study in general: The 100 million to 140 million unique TCR beta sequences, from about 179 million T cells, were found by an earlier analysis. Study-wide results and limits: Analyses of presence and absence presupposed an approximately uniform sequencing depth across donors.

V was trimmed by 1 base and J by 6 bases, leaving 12 bases between them. Germline V CDR1 and CDR2: MGHRA, YSYEKL. This CDR3 comprises 14 residues. A word on this clone: Its antigen is not known.

13 Jbeta primers and 60 Vbeta primers were used for the PCR. Assay used: immunoSEQ multiplex PCR; TCRdb lists only in-frame clones, some missing. The sample carries about 140,000 clones, 82% recorded once. The receptor's source is a man aged 18 to 30 in good health and CMV-seropositive. V usage is TRBV4-1 and J usage is TRBJ2-5; D perhaps matches TRBD2 (5 bases). The sample was PBMCs. CDR3 sequence (DNA): TGCGCCAGCAGCCAAGGACTATTCGGCAAGACCCAGTACTTC. Translated: CASSQGLFGKTQYF.